A selection of T cell receptor beta chains follows, all from one sample in a study of CD8 T cells in Susac syndrome. MiXCR, applied by TCRdb to the immunoSEQ multiplex PCR reads, yields one record per CDR3 protein. The sample includes roughly 120,000 distinct CDR3 sequences, 90% to 95% of them seen just once. The material sequenced was CD4+ T cells from PBMCs. The receptors derive from a human donor in good health. Both conserved end residues are part of each CDR3. D genes are given only for firm matches. Clone size, where shown, is once, few, many, or a class for clones that have expanded.

NA	TRBV18	NA	TRBJ2-7	TGTGCCAGCTCCCTACAGGGTCACGCGATGGGCGAGCAGTACTTC	CASSLQGHAMGEQYF
NA	TRBV29-1	NA	TRBJ2-3	TGCAGCGTTGAGGAGAGAAGCACAGATACGCAGTATTTT	CSVEERSTDTQYF
NA	TRBV12-3/TRBV12-4	NA	TRBJ2-3	TGTGCCAGCAGTGCCACTAGAGATACGCAGTATTTT	CASSATRDTQYF
NA	TRBV5-4	NA	TRBJ1-1	TGTGCCAGCAGGGGGGGAAGCACTGAAGCTTTCTTT	CASRGGSTEAFF
NA	TRBV20-1	TRBD2	TRBJ2-1	TGCAGTGCAAATACCGGGACTAGCGGGAGAAATGAGCAGTTCTTC	CSANTGTSGRNEQFF
once	TRBV7-9	NA	TRBJ1-1	TGTGCCAGCAGCTTAAGCAGGACATACACTGAAGCTTTCTTT	CASSLSRTYTEAFF
NA	TRBV27	NA	TRBJ2-7	TGTGCCAGCAGTTTAACAGGGTCGAACTACGAGCAGTACTTC	CASSLTGSNYEQYF
NA	TRBV20-1	NA	TRBJ1-2	TGCAGTGCTCCTTTGTCCAGAGCCTCCTATGGCTACACCTTC	CSAPLSRASYGYTF
NA	TRBV5-4	TRBD2	TRBJ2-1	TGTGCCAGCGCCCGGGGAGCGGGAGAGAGTAATGAGCAGTTCTTC	CASARGAGESNEQFF
NA	TRBV7-2	NA	TRBJ2-7	TGTGCCAGCAGCTTAGCGGAGGGCTACGAGCAGTACTTC	CASSLAEGYEQYF
NA	TRBV7-8	NA	TRBJ1-5	TGTGCCAGCAGCGAAACAGGGAGAGGCAATCAGCCCCAGCATTTT	CASSETGRGNQPQHF
NA	TRBV6-2/TRBV6-3	TRBD2	TRBJ2-7	TGTGCCAGCAGGTATTATACGGGGCCGGATTATGTTAAGGGACTAGGAAACGAGCAGTACTTC	CASRYYTGPDYVKGLGNEQYF
NA	TRBV6-5	TRBD1	TRBJ1-1	TGTGCCAGCAGTTACTCTTTGTTGACAGGGATGAACACTGAAGCTTTCTTT	CASSYSLLTGMNTEAFF
few	TRBV3-1	NA	TRBJ1-1	TGTGCCAGCAGCCAAGGACCAAGGCTTGAAGCTTTCTTT	CASSQGPRLEAFF
few	TRBV18	NA	TRBJ1-1	TGTGCCAGCTCACCCATTGGGAACACTGAAGCTTTCTTT	CASSPIGNTEAFF
NA	TRBV7-2	NA	TRBJ1-2	TGTGCCAGCAGCCCCGGTCGGGGAGGACATGGCTACACCTTC	CASSPGRGGHGYTF
once	TRBV19	TRBD2	TRBJ2-5	TGTGCCAGTAGAACAGGAGCGGGAGGGCAGGAGACCCAGTACTTC	CASRTGAGGQETQYF
NA	TRBV24-1	NA	TRBJ2-2	TGTGCCACCATGCCCACAGGGAGGGTCGGGGAGCTGTTTTTT	CATMPTGRVGELFF
NA	TRBV19	NA	TRBJ1-1	TGTGCCAGTAGTACGACCGGACCCTTGAACACTGAAGCTTTCTTT	CASSTTGPLNTEAFF
NA	TRBV30	NA	TRBJ1-5	TGTGCCTGGAGCCCAACGGGGGTTCAGCCCCAGCATTTT	CAWSPTGVQPQHF
NA	TRBV5-1	TRBD1	TRBJ1-2	TGCGCCAGCAGCCCGAACAGGGGTCTAATTGATGGCTACACCTTC	CASSPNRGLIDGYTF
NA	TRBV6-6	TRBD2	TRBJ2-3	TGTGCCAGCACCCAGACTAGCGCAAGCACAGATACGCAGTATTTT	CASTQTSASTDTQYF
NA	TRBV5-1	NA	TRBJ2-1	TGCGCCAGCAGCTTGAACGGCAACTCCTACAATGAGCAGTTCTTC	CASSLNGNSYNEQFF